Presented here are 2 T cell receptor beta chains from one specimen sequenced in a study of blood T cell repertoires in COVID-19. Here immunoSEQ multiplex PCR was the method, and the copy in TCRdb shows in-frame clones only, minus some. The table has 150,000 to 200,000 clones, about 85% seen once. Sequencing input: peripheral blood. These receptors all stem from a human donor with acute or convalescent COVID-19. The donor label of this sample is uncertain.

The chain joins TRBV3-1 (or the pseudogene TRBV3-2) to TRBJ2-6; 8 bases map to TRBD1. V lost 1 base, J lost 0 bases, and 2 bases stayed unmatched. The germline gives CDR1 LGHDT, CDR2 YNNKEL (reference sequence). This CDR3 is 17 amino acids long. For the CDR3, the DNA is TGTGCCAGCAGCCAAGGGACAGGGCACTCTGGGGCCAACGTCCTGACTTTC. Translating gives CASSQGTGHSGANVLTF.

The chain joins TRBV3-1 (or the pseudogene TRBV3-2) to TRBJ2-2; weak D call: TRBD1 (6 bases). The CDR3 has 21 amino acids. Germline CDR1 and CDR2: LGHDT and YNNKEL (reference sequence). V was trimmed by 7 bases and J by 0 bases, leaving 30 bases between them. The CDR3 spells CASTIRSWRPQGNTNTGELFF. The CDR3 DNA follows: TGTGCCAGCACCATCAGAAGCTGGCGTCCTCAGGGGAACACGAACACCGGGGAGCTGTTTTTT.